This T cell receptor (beta chain) was recovered during a study of blood T cells in healthy people across ages. The use of a sample-barcoded 5' primer and a J-beta primer mix characterized a second PCR of about 6 to 12 cycles. TCRdb re-derived calls from the 5' RACE reads in MiXCR, one entry per CDR3 protein. Of about 570,000 distinct CDR3 sequences in the sample, roughly 29% were seen once. Looked up from germline, CDR1 is DFQATT and CDR2 is SNEGSKA (reference sequence). Between the trimmed V and J ends, which lost 5 bases and 2 bases, there was a span of 13 bases. This CDR3 contains 14 residues. This clonotype was found a few times. Its cognate antigen is unknown. General study points: Comparison with aged donors showed that long-lived donors had more naive CD4+ cells and higher diversity.

The origin of this receptor is a woman in her 70s in good health. J is TRBJ1-5 and V is TRBV20-1; D perhaps matches TRBD1 (6 bases). The sequenced material came from blood. DNA for the CDR3: TGCAGTGCTTCTGGGGGGCAGGGCAATCAGCCCCAGCATTTT. It yields the protein CSASGGQGNQPQHF.